Each of the 30 T cell receptor beta chains below was sequenced from the same sample in a study of graft-versus-host responses after intestinal transplantation. Sequencing used immunoSEQ multiplex PCR; TCRdb keeps in-frame clones, though not all of them. The sample lists about 14,000 clones, roughly a third occurring once. The study plated around 200,000 CFSE-labeled responders with around 200,000 irradiated, violet-dye-labeled stimulators. The sequenced sample was alloreactive CD8+ T cells from a mixed lymphocyte reaction culture, obtained before intestinal transplant. The subset here: CFSE-low proliferating T cells sorted from roughly six-day pre-transplant mixed lymphocyte reaction (GvH or HvG direction). The receptors stem from a human patient who received an intestinal transplant.

This clone was detected a few times. The V and J genes are TRBV5-1 and TRBJ1-6; no clear D gene. Per germline, CDR1 SGHRS and CDR2 YFSETQ. CDR3 length: 15 amino acids. Trimming pared 6 bases from V and 4 bases from J, leaving 14 bases between. The CDR3 is CASKPDGIYNSPLHF. CDR3 coding DNA: TGCGCCAGCAAACCGGACGGAATTTATAATTCACCCCTCCACTTT.

The CDR3 DNA sequence: TGTGCCAGCAGCTTGCTGGGGGCGGACACCGGGGAGCTGTTTTTT. Residues: CASSLLGADTGELFF. The chain joins TRBV7-8 to TRBJ2-2; D is possibly TRBD1 (6 bases). CDR1 and CDR2 (germline): SGHVS, FQNEAQ. V shed 3 bases and J shed 3 bases, with 11 bases lying between them. The length of the CDR3 is 15 residues.

In the case of this clone: Distinct nucleotide sequences in the sample also encode this CDR3. This chain joins TRBV19 and TRBJ1-2; D is unresolved. V was trimmed by 3 bases and J by 5 bases, leaving 13 bases between them. CDR3 length: 14 amino acids. CDR1 is LNHDA, CDR2 SQIVND, per germline (reference sequence). CDR3 sequence reads: CASSISGSGYGYTF. The CDR3 DNA is TGTGCCAGTAGTATTAGTGGCAGTGGTTATGGCTACACCTTC.

The chain recombines TRBV7-9 with TRBJ2-7, with D unclear. Germline V lookup: CDR1 SEHNR, CDR2 FQNEAQ (reference sequence). Trimming removed 1 base at V and 5 bases at J, with 9 bases between. The CDR3 consists of 13 residues. For the CDR3, the DNA is TGTGCCAGCAGCTTAGGGGGAAGTAACGAGCAGTACTTC. It translates to CASSLGGSNEQYF.

The genes are TRBV29-1 and TRBJ2-5; D gene ambiguous. The CDR3 loop spans 11 amino acids. Germline CDR1 SQVTM, CDR2 ANQGSEA. CDR3 residues: CMLAVGETQYF. The CDR3 DNA reads as TGCATGCTCGCGGTGGGGGAGACCCAGTACTTC.

The chain carries TRBV6-1 and TRBJ2-1; TRBD2 aligns across 12 bases. This CDR3 region has 15 residues. CDR1 and CDR2 (germline): MNHNS, SASEGT. V was pared by 4 bases and J by 4 bases, with 2 bases of the junction left unmatched. This CDR3 is CASSVGTSGYNEQFF. The CDR3 coding sequence is TGTGCCAGCAGTGTGGGGACTAGCGGGTACAATGAGCAGTTCTTC.

The chain links TRBV27 to TRBJ1-6, with D perhaps TRBD1 (6 bases). The CDR3 has 14 residues. Trimming pared 3 bases from V and 10 bases from J, leaving 13 bases between. Germline V gives CDR1 MNHEY, CDR2 SMNVEV (reference sequence). The CDR3: CASSFGAGGSPLHF. The CDR3, as DNA: TGTGCCAGCAGTTTTGGGGCGGGGGGCTCACCCCTCCACTTT.

The V gene is TRBV9, the J gene TRBJ2-3, with D perhaps matching TRBD1 (6 bases). The length of the CDR3 is 16 residues. Trimming took 2 bases from V and 7 from J, leaving 20 bases between them. Germline V lookup: CDR1 SGDLS, CDR2 YYNGEE. This CDR3 is CASSVAPTVDRYTQYF. CDR3 coding DNA: TGTGCCAGCAGCGTTGCCCCCACCGTGGACAGATATACGCAGTATTTT.

The chain links TRBV9 to TRBJ1-2; tentatively, D is TRBD1 (5 bases). The CDR3 is made up of 16 amino acids. CDR1 and CDR2 (germline): SGDLS, YYNGEE. Trimming took 5 bases from V and 5 from J, leaving 22 bases between them. CDR3: CASSSAGPGGYYGYTF. In nucleotides, the CDR3 is TGTGCCAGCAGTTCGGCAGGCCCGGGGGGTTATTATGGCTACACCTTC.

The chain has TRBV19 and TRBJ1-1; unclear D gene. The CDR3 loop spans 12 amino acids. Germline CDR1 reads LNHDA; CDR2 reads SQIVND (reference sequence). V lost 5 bases and J lost 5, with 9 bases in between. The CDR3: CASSVGGTEAFF. The CDR3 nucleotides are TGTGCCAGTAGTGTGGGCGGAACTGAAGCTTTCTTT.

Note on this clone: Compared with germline, one end of the junction differs, possibly owing to a read error. J is TRBJ2-7 and V is TRBV27; TRBD2 matches 7 bases. CDR1 and CDR2 (germline): MNHEY, SMNVEV (reference sequence). This CDR3 is built from 16 residues. CDR3 DNA: TGTGCCAGCAGTGTATCGGGACTACTCCTCTCCTACGAGCAGTACTTC. Its translation: CASSVSGLLLSYEQYF.

This clone was found a few times. This chain links TRBV11-2 with TRBJ1-2; D unclear. Looked up from germline, CDR1 is SGHAT and CDR2 is FQNNGV. This CDR3 contains 14 residues. V was clipped by 5 bases and J by 5 bases, with 15 bases between them. CDR3: CASSPSPVLYGYTF. The CDR3 coding sequence is TGTGCCAGCAGCCCATCGCCGGTCCTGTATGGCTACACCTTC.

The gene calls are TRBV29-1 and TRBJ2-5; 10 bases fit TRBD2. Germline CDR1 reads SQVTM; CDR2 reads ANQGSEA. Losses at the gene ends were 3 bases for V and 0 bases for J; bases not matched to a gene: 4. This CDR3 is built from 15 residues. In DNA, the CDR3 is TGCAGCGTTGAGTGGACTAGCGGATACCAAGAGACCCAGTACTTC. Translating it yields CSVEWTSGYQETQYF.

V usage is TRBV7-9 and J usage is TRBJ2-1; 7 positions match TRBD1. The CDR3 is 15 residues long. Germline trimming cut 1 base from V and 6 bases from J; bases unmatched to any gene: 6. Germline V gives CDR1 SEHNR, CDR2 FQNEAQ (reference sequence). CDR3 in amino acids: CASSLGQGGLNEQFF. The CDR3 DNA follows: TGTGCCAGCAGCTTAGGACAGGGCGGTCTCAATGAGCAGTTCTTC.

This clone was seen only a few times. V and J are TRBV5-1 and TRBJ2-1; 9 bases agree with TRBD2. The CDR3 is 17 amino acids. The V and J ends lost 4 bases and 6 bases, in that order; junction bases with no gene match: 14. The germline V gene has CDR1 SGHRS and CDR2 YFSETQ. CDR3 nucleotide sequence: TGCGCCAGCAGCCATGCTTCTAGCGGGGCGGGGGGCAATGAGCAGTTCTTC. Translating gives CASSHASSGAGGNEQFF.

This clone was detected only a few times. This chain uses TRBV19 with TRBJ1-1; D may be TRBD1 (5 bases). Trimming stripped 5 bases from V and 0 bases from J, with 16 bases between. CDR1 and CDR2 from the germline V gene are LNHDA and SQIVND (reference sequence). The CDR3 runs 16 residues. CDR3 bases: TGTGCCAGTAGTCGCTCGTTGGGGCGGATGAACACTGAAGCTTTCTTT. Translating it yields CASSRSLGRMNTEAFF.

This clone appeared a few times. The chain is built from TRBV4-1 and TRBJ2-1; D unclear. Trimming cost V 1 base and J 3 bases, with 7 bases left between them. The CDR3 spans 14 residues. In germline, CDR1 is MGHRA, CDR2 YSYEKL. The DNA of the CDR3 is TGCGCCAGCAGCCAAGGAACAGTCTACAATGAGCAGTTCTTC. This translates into CASSQGTVYNEQFF.

The chain combines TRBV2 with TRBJ1-1; the match to TRBD1 covers 7 bases. The ends lost 9 bases at V and 7 bases at J; junction bases unmatched: 8. CDR1 is SNHLY and CDR2 is FYNNEI in the germline V gene. The CDR3 runs to 12 residues. Here the CDR3 DNA reads TGTGCCAGGGAGAGAGACAGGGATGAAGCTTTCTTT. Protein sequence: CARERDRDEAFF.

This clone has just a few counts. The chain combines TRBV6-1 with TRBJ2-1, with 10 bases that match TRBD1. V trimming: 3 bases; J trimming: 6 bases; junction bases outside the gene matches: 5. The V gene's germline CDR1 is MNHNS and CDR2 SASEGT. This CDR3 comprises 15 residues. The chain's CDR3 is CASSEGTGVLNEQFF. CDR3 DNA: TGTGCCAGCAGTGAGGGGACAGGGGTGCTCAATGAGCAGTTCTTC.

This clone occurred a few times. The chain joins TRBV27 to TRBJ1-6; unclear D gene. V was clipped by 3 bases and J by 6 bases, with 3 bases between them. Germline lookup yields CDR1 MNHEY and CDR2 SMNVEV (reference sequence). The CDR3 has 12 amino acids. In nucleotides, the CDR3 is TGTGCCAGCAGTTTGGTTAATTCACCCCTCCACTTT. Translating it yields CASSLVNSPLHF.

This clone was counted only a few times. The chain carries TRBV7-9 and TRBJ1-2; no reliable D call. Germline lookup yields CDR1 SEHNR and CDR2 FQNEAQ (reference sequence). V was trimmed by 1 base and J by 4 bases, leaving 7 bases between them. There are 13 residues in the CDR3. The CDR3 is CASSLGGGYGYTF. The CDR3 DNA reads TGTGCCAGCAGCTTAGGGGGTGGCTATGGCTACACCTTC.

The chain is built from TRBV19 and TRBJ2-7, with D unresolved. This CDR3 is built from 15 residues. The germline V gene has CDR1 LNHDA and CDR2 SQIVND (reference sequence). Between the trimmed V and J ends, which lost 4 bases and 3 bases, there was a span of 16 bases. The CDR3 sequence is CASSTKGGTLYEQYF. The CDR3, as DNA: TGTGCCAGTAGTACAAAGGGCGGTACACTCTACGAGCAGTACTTC.

This chain links TRBV6-4 with TRBJ2-3; tentatively, D is TRBD1 or TRBD2 (6 bases each). This CDR3 is 15 amino acids long. The V gene's germline CDR1 is MRHNA and CDR2 SNTAGT. The V end lost 7 bases, the J end lost 5 bases, and 19 bases lay between the germline ends. In nucleotides, the CDR3 is TGTGCCAGCACTCCCCGCCCGGGGGCAGGAGATACGCAGTATTTT. Protein: CASTPRPGAGDTQYF.

The rearrangement links TRBV28 to TRBJ2-7, with D uncertain. V was trimmed by 5 bases and J by 2 bases, leaving 13 bases between them. The CDR3 is made up of 14 amino acids. Germline V gene sequence: CDR1 MDHEN, CDR2 SYDVKM. CDR3 protein: CASSPYPGPYEQYF. For the CDR3, the DNA is TGTGCCAGCAGTCCGTACCCGGGCCCCTACGAGCAGTACTTC.

This clone has only a few counts. The chain couples TRBV6-5 to TRBJ2-3, with 8 nucleotides matching TRBD2. Germline V gene lookup returns CDR1 MNHEY and CDR2 SVGAGI. Trimming at V came to 5 bases and at J to 6 bases, leaving 7 bases not matched to a gene. The CDR3 has 14 amino acids. The CDR3 loop is CASSVAGGADTQYF. CDR3 nucleotide sequence: TGTGCCAGCAGTGTTGCGGGGGGAGCCGATACGCAGTATTTT.

With respect to this clone: This may come from a read error, since a much larger clone is one base off. The chain carries TRBV7-2 and TRBJ2-1, with a possible D match to TRBD1 (5 bases). Germline values: CDR1 SGHTA, CDR2 FQGNSA. Between the trimmed V and J ends, which lost 4 bases and 4 bases, there was a span of 5 bases. The CDR3 consists of 12 residues. The CDR3 spells CASSSGYNEQFF. In nucleotides, the CDR3 is TGTGCCAGCAGCTCAGGGTACAATGAGCAGTTCTTC.

This clone was seen a handful of times. This chain uses TRBV7-3 with TRBJ1-2; D remains unclear. CDR3 length: 20 amino acids. V was shortened by 4 bases and J by 0 bases, with 27 bases between the two germline ends. Germline V gene lookup returns CDR1 SGHTA and CDR2 FQGTGA. The CDR3 region has the DNA TGTGCCAGCAGCTCGAGAGGCCCACGATCTTTAGGAGGAACTAACTATGGCTACACCTTC. Protein product: CASSSRGPRSLGGTNYGYTF. The variable domain in full, completed from reference TRBV7-3 and TRBJ1-2, reads GAGVSQTPSNKVTEKGKYVELRCDPISGHTALYWYRQSLGQGPEFLIYFQGTGAADDSGLPNDRFFAVRPEGSVSTLKIQRTERGDSAVYLCASSSRGPRSLGGTNYGYTFGSGTRLTVV.

This clone was counted only a few times. This chain joins TRBV6-1 and TRBJ2-2; 7 positions match TRBD2. The V segment lost 6 bases and the J segment 6 bases; nucleotides outside the gene matches: 4. The CDR3 length is 13 residues. CDR1 MNHNS and CDR2 SASEGT come from the germline V gene. The CDR3 region has the DNA TGTGCCAGCAGGTTTACTAGCGCCGGGGAGCTGTTTTTT. This sequence encodes CASRFTSAGELFF.

V is TRBV2 and J is TRBJ2-3; 11 nucleotides match TRBD2. The V segment lost 6 bases and the J segment 1 base; nucleotides outside the gene matches: 3. The CDR3 extends over 15 amino acids. Per germline, CDR1 SNHLY and CDR2 FYNNEI. This CDR3 reads CASSQTSGGTDTQYF. CDR3 DNA: TGTGCCAGCAGCCAGACTAGCGGGGGCACAGATACGCAGTATTTT. Together with reference TRBV2 and TRBJ2-3, the CDR3 gives the full variable domain: EPEVTQTPSHQVTQMGQEVILRCVPISNHLYFYWYRQILGQKVEFLVSFYNNEISEKSEIFDDQFSVERPDGSNFTLKIRSTKLEDSAMYFCASSQTSGGTDTQYFGPGTRLTVL.

This clone was picked up a small number of times. The rearrangement uses TRBV7-6 and TRBJ2-7, with D possibly TRBD1 on 6 matching bases. This CDR3 comprises 15 residues. Trimming removed 5 bases from V and 2 bases from J, with 16 bases in between. CDR1 and CDR2 (germline): SGHVS, FNYEAQ. CDR3 nucleotides: TGTGCCAGCAGCGACCTCAGGGGCTTCCCCTACGAGCAGTACTTC. It encodes CASSDLRGFPYEQYF.